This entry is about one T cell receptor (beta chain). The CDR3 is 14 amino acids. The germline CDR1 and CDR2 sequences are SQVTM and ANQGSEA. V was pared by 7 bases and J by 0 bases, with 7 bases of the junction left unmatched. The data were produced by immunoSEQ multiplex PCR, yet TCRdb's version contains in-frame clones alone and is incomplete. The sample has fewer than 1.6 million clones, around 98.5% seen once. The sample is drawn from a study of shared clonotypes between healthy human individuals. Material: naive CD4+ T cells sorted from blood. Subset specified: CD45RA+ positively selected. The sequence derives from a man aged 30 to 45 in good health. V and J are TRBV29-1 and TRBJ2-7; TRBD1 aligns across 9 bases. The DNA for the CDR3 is TGCAGCGCTCGGGACAGGGTAAGCTCCTACGAGCAGTACTTC. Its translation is CSARDRVSSYEQYF.